A single sample is the source of the 7 T cell receptor beta chains below, sequenced in a study of PD-L1 blockade in urothelial cancer (dated 2017 in TCRdb). The time point label here, explained by the study, means: pretreatment peripheral blood. Preparation of the library involved the immunoSEQ multiplex PCR assay. TCRdb limited this immuneACCESS table to in-frame rearrangements with V and J called. A share of clones is missing; checked studies link under half to unresolved V genes, and the rest is unexplained. Within this sample are roughly 87,000 clones, with approximately 88% of them counted one time only. The top ten hold 0.97% of the sample. The source was PBMCs, collected around atezolizumab (anti-PD-L1) treatment. Every receptor here comes from a woman aged 80 or over with urothelial cancer.

This chain joins TRBV5-6 and TRBJ2-7; TRBD2 aligns across 10 bases. V lost 0 bases to trimming and J lost 2 bases; unmatched junction nucleotides: 5. The germline V gene encodes CDR1 SGHDT and CDR2 YYEEEE. The CDR3 covers 16 residues. CDR3 bases: TGTGCCAGCAGCTTGGCCGCGCTAGCGGGAGCCTACGAGCAGTACTTC. It is translated as CASSLAALAGAYEQYF.

The chain has TRBV7-8 and TRBJ1-3; D is perhaps TRBD1 (5 bases). CDR3 length: 15 residues. V lost 5 bases and J 0 bases, leaving 11 bases between the germline ends. CDR1 and CDR2 from the germline V gene are SGHVS and FQNEAQ. The CDR3 sequence is CASSQGHYSGNTIYF. In DNA form, the CDR3 reads TGTGCCAGCAGCCAAGGACATTACTCTGGAAACACCATATATTTT.

The chain joins TRBV5-4 to TRBJ2-3, with TRBD2 matching over 12 bases. The V and J ends lost 4 bases and 4 bases, in that order; junction bases with no gene match: 7. Germline CDR1 is SGHNT and CDR2 is YYREEE (reference sequence). The CDR3 has 16 residues. The CDR3 reads CASSLGTSGPADTQYF. The CDR3 DNA sequence: TGTGCCAGCAGCCTTGGGACTAGCGGGCCCGCAGATACGCAGTATTTT.

V is TRBV5-1 and J is TRBJ2-3, with 7 bases fitting TRBD2. The CDR3 has 15 residues. Germline values: CDR1 SGHRS, CDR2 YFSETQ. J lost 5 bases, V lost 4 bases, and 10 bases had no gene match. CDR3 in DNA: TGCGCCAGCAGCCCTCGGGGAGGGGCGGAAGATACGCAGTATTTT. Its translation is CASSPRGGAEDTQYF.

The chain carries TRBV4-1 and TRBJ1-5; 12 bases fit TRBD1. From germline, CDR1 is MGHRA and CDR2 YSYEKL. This CDR3 has 16 residues. The ends lost 4 bases at V and 1 base at J; junction bases unmatched: 2. CDR3 amino acids: CASSPGQGASNQPQHF. CDR3 in DNA: TGCGCCAGCAGCCCGGGACAGGGGGCGAGCAATCAGCCCCAGCATTTT.

V usage is TRBV27 and J usage is TRBJ1-2, with 8 bases fitting TRBD1. CDR1 and CDR2 from the germline V gene are MNHEY and SMNVEV (reference sequence). J gave up 4 bases and V 6 bases, and 7 bases lay outside the gene matches. This CDR3 has 14 amino acids. The CDR3 bases are TGTGCCAGCAGCGACGCAGGGGGCAGCTATGGCTACACCTTC. Protein: CASSDAGGSYGYTF.

The rearrangement links TRBV18 to TRBJ1-1; 7 bases are a match to TRBD1. Per germline, CDR1 KGHSH and CDR2 LQKENI. The trim removed 1 base at V and 5 bases at J, leaving 10 bases unmatched. The CDR3 extends over 16 amino acids. DNA of the CDR3: TGTGCCAGCTCACCACAGGGACAGACACAGGGAACTGAAGCTTTCTTT. As protein: CASSPQGQTQGTEAFF.